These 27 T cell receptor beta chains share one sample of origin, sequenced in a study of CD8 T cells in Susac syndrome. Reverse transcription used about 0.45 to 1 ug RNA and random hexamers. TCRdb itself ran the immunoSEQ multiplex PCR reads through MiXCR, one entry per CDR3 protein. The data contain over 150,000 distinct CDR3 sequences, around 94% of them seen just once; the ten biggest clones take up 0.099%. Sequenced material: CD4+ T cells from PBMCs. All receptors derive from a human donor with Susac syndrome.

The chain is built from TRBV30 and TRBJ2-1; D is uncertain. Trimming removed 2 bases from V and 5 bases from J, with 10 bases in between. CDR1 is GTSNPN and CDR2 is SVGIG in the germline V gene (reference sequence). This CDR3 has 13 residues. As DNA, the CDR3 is TGTGCCTGGAGTCCTCACAGAAACAATGAGCAGTTCTTC. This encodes CAWSPHRNNEQFF.

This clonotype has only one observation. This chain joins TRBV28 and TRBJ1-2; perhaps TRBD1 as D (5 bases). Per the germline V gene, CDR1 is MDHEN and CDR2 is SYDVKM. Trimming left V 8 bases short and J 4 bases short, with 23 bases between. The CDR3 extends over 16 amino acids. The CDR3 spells CASGSGLHLSGYGYTF. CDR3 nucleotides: TGTGCCAGCGGATCGGGACTCCACCTTTCGGGCTATGGCTACACCTTC.

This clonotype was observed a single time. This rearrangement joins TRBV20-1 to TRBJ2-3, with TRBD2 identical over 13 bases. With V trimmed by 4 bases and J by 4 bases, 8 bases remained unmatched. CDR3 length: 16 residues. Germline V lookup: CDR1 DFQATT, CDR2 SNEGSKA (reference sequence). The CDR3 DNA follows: TGCAGTGCTAAACTCGGACTAGCGGGAGTTCCAGATACGCAGTATTTT. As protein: CSAKLGLAGVPDTQYF.

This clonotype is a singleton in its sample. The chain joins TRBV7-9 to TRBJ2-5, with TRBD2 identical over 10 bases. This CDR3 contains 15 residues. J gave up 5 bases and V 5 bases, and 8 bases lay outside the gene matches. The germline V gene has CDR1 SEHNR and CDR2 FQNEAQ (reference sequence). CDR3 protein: CASSAGLAEGETQYF. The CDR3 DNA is TGTGCCAGCAGCGCCGGACTAGCGGAGGGGGAGACCCAGTACTTC.

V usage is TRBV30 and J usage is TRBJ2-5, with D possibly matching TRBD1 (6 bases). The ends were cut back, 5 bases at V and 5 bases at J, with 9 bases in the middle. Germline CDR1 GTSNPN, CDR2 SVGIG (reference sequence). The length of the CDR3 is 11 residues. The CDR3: CAWGGQETQYF. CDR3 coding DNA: TGTGCCTGGGGGGGCCAGGAGACCCAGTACTTC.

CDR3 region: CASDRGRKNEQYF. The CDR3 DNA sequence: TGTGCCAGTGACAGGGGGCGTAAAAACGAGCAGTACTTC. The V call is TRBV2, the J call TRBJ2-7, with 10 bases fitting TRBD1. CDR1 is SNHLY and CDR2 is FYNNEI in the germline V gene. Trimming took 9 bases from V and 5 from J; bases not matched to a gene: 7. The CDR3 length is 13 residues.

The CDR3 spells CASRTLGTGGTEAFF. CDR3 bases: TGTGCCAGCAGGACCCTTGGGACAGGGGGCACTGAAGCTTTCTTT. This chain connects TRBV12-3 or TRBV12-4 to TRBJ1-1; 11 bases map to TRBD1. There are 15 residues in the CDR3. V dropped 6 bases and J dropped 4; count of bases not matched to a gene: 7.

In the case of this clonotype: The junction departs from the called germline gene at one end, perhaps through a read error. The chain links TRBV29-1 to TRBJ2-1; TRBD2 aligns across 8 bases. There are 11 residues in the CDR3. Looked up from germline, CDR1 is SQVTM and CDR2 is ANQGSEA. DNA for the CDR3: TGCAGCACCTACGATCGGACTAGCACGGTCTTC. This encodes CSTYDRTSTVF.

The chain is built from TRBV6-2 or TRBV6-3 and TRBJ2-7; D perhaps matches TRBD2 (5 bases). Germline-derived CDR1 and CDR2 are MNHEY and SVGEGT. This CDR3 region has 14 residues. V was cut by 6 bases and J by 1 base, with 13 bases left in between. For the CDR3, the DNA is TGTGCCAGCAGCGCGGGTTATGGGTCCTACGAGCAGTACTTC. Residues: CASSAGYGSYEQYF.

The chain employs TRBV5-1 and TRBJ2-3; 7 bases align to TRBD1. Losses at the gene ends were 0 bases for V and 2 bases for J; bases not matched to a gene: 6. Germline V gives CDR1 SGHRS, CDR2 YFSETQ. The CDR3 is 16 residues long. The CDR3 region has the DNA TGCGCCAGCAGCTTGGAGGGCGAGGGGGCCACAGATACGCAGTATTTT. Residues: CASSLEGEGATDTQYF.

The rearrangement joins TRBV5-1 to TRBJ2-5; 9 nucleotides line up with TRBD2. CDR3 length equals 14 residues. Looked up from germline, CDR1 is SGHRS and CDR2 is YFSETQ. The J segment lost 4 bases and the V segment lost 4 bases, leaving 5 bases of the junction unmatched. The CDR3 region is CASSALTSGETQYF. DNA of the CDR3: TGCGCCAGCAGCGCCTTGACTAGCGGAGAGACCCAGTACTTC.

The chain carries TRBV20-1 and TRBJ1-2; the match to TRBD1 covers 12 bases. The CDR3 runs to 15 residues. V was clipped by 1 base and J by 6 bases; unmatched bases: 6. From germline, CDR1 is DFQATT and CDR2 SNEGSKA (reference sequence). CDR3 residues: CSARGYGTGGNGYTF. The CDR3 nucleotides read TGCAGTGCTAGAGGGTACGGGACAGGGGGCAATGGCTACACCTTC.

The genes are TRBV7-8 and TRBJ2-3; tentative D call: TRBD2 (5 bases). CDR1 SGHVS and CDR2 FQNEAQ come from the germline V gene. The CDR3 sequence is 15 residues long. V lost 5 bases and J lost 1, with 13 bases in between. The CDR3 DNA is TGTGCCAGCAGCCCTCGGACTTCTCGCACAGATACGCAGTATTTT. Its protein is CASSPRTSRTDTQYF.

The CDR3 here is CASSYTGDTEAFF. As DNA, the CDR3 is TGTGCCAGCAGCTATACAGGGGACACTGAAGCTTTCTTT. The V gene is TRBV11-2, the J gene TRBJ1-1; 7 nucleotides align to TRBD1. Germline V CDR1 and CDR2: SGHAT, FQNNGV. There are 13 residues in the CDR3. Trimming took 4 bases from V and 3 from J; bases not matched to a gene: 2.

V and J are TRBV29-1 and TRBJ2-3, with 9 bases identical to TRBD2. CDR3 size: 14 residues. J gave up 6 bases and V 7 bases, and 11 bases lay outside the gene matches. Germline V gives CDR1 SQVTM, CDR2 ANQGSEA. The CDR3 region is CSGQSSGSWDTQYF. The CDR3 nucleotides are TGCAGCGGACAGAGTAGCGGGAGTTGGGATACGCAGTATTTT.

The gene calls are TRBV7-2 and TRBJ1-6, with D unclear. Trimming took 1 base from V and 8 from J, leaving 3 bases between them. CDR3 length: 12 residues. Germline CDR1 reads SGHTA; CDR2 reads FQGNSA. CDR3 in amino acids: CASSLGDSPLHF. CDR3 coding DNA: TGTGCCAGCAGCTTAGGGGATTCACCCCTCCACTTT. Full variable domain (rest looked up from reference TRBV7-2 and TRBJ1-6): GAGVSQSPSNKVTEKGKDVELRCDPISGHTALYWYRQSLGQGLEFLIYFQGNSAPDKSGLPSDRFSAERTGGSVSTLTIQRTQQEDSAVYLCASSLGDSPLHFGNGTRLTVT.

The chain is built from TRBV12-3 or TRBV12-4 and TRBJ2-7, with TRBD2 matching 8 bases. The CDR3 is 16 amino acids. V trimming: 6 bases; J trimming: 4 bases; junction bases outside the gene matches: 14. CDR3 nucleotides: TGTGCCAGCAGCGCAGGACCGGGACTAGTTGTATACGAGCAGTACTTC. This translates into CASSAGPGLVVYEQYF.

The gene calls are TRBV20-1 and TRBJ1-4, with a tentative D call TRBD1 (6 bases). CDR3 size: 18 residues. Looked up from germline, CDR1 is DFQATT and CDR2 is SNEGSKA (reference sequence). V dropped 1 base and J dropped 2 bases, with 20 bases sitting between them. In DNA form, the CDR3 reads TGCAGTGCTAGAGGCCGGGGGGCAGGAGGAGGGACTAATGAAAAACTGTTTTTT. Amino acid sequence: CSARGRGAGGGTNEKLFF.

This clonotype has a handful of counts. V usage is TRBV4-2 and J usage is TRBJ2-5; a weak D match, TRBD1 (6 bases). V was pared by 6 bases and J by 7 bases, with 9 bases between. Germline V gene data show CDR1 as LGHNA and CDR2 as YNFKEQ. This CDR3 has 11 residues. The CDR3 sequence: CASSRGGTQYF. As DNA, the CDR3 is TGTGCCAGCAGTCGAGGGGGGACCCAGTACTTC.

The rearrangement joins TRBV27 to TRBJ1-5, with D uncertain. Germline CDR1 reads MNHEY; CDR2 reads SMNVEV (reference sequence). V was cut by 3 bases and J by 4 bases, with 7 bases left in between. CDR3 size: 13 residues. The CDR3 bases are TGTGCCAGCAGTTTTTCGATTAATCAGCCCCAGCATTTT. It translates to CASSFSINQPQHF.

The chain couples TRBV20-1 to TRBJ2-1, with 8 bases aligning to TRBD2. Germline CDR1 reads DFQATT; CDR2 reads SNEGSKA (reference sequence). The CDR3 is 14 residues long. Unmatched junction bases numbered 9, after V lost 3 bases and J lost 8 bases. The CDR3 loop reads CSASAGGFGDEQFF. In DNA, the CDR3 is TGCAGTGCTAGCGCGGGAGGCTTTGGGGATGAGCAGTTCTTC.

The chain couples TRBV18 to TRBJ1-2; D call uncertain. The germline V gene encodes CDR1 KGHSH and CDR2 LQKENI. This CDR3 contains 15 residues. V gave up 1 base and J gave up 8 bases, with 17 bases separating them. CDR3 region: CASSPRAGEVGGYTF. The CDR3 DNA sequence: TGTGCCAGCTCACCACGCGCGGGCGAGGTCGGCGGCTACACCTTC.

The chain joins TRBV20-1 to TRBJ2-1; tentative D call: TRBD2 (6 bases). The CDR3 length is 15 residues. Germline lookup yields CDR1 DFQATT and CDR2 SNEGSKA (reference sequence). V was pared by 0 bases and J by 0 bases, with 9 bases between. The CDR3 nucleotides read TGCAGTGCTAGAGACCCACTAGCCTCCTACAATGAGCAGTTCTTC. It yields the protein CSARDPLASYNEQFF.

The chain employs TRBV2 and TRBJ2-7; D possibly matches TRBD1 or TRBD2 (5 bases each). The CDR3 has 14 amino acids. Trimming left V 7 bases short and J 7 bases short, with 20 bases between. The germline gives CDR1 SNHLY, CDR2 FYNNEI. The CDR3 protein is CASTPSEGTGEQYF. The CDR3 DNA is TGTGCCAGCACCCCTTCGGAAGGGACGGGGGAGCAGTACTTC.

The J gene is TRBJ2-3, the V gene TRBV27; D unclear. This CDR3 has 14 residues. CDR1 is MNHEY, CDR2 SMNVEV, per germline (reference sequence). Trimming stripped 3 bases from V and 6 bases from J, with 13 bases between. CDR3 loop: CASSFDLFTDTQYF. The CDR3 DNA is TGTGCCAGCAGTTTTGACCTTTTCACGGATACGCAGTATTTT.

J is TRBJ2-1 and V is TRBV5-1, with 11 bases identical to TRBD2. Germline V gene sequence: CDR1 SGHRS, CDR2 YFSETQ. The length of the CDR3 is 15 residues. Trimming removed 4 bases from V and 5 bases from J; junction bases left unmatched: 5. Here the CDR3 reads CASSGISGGDNEQFF. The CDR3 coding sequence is TGCGCCAGCAGCGGAATTAGCGGGGGGGACAATGAGCAGTTCTTC.

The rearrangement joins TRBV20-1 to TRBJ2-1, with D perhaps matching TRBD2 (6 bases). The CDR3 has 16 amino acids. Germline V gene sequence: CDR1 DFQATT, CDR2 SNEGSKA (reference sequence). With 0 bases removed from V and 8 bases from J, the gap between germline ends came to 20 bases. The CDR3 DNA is TGCAGTGCTAGAGACCCCTTTTCGGGAGTTAGGTATGAGCAGTTCTTC. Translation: CSARDPFSGVRYEQFF.